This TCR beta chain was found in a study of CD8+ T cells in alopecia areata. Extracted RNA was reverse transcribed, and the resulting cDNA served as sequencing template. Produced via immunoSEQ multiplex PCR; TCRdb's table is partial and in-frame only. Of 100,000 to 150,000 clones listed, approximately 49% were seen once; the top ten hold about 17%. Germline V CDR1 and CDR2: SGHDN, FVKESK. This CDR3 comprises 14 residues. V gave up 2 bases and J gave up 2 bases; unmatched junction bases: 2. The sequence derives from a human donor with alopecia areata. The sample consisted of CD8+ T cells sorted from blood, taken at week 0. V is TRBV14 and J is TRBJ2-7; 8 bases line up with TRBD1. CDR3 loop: CASSQLDRAYEQYF. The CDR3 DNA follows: TGTGCCAGCAGCCAACTGGACAGGGCCTACGAGCAGTACTTC. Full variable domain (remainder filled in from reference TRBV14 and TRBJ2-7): EAGVTQFPSHSVIEKGQTVTLRCDPISGHDNLYWYRRVMGKEIKFLLHFVKESKQDESGMPNNRFLAERTGGTYSTLKVQPAELEDSGVYFCASSQLDRAYEQYFGPGTRLTVT.